This paragraph reports one TCR beta chain. The target of this receptor is not known. Base qualities are not at hand, and no much larger clone is one base apart. Taken from the germline V gene, the CDR1 and CDR2 loops are SGHVS and FQNEAQ. The CDR3 goes from the cysteine to the phenylalanine over 16 residues. Just the 48-base CDR3 DNA is kept, in frame starting at base 1. V was cut back by 2 bases and J by 1 base, leaving a gap of 12 bases between them. This record belongs to a study of cytomegalovirus exposure and HLA in healthy donors (dated by TCRdb to about 2017). Context from the whole study: The roughly 700 repertoires of the first cohort and the 120 or so validation repertoires were produced on the same platform, according to a later analysis. Besides the first cohort of 666 subjects, a separate validation cohort made up of roughly 120 different subjects was used. The study was designed to test whether signatures of past pathogen exposure could be identified by cataloging public T cell receptors. To predict cytomegalovirus infection status, the study combined high-throughput TCR immunosequencing, statistical association of individual TCRs with disease status, and machine learning. Study-wide conclusions, independent of this receptor: Across donors, most TCR sequences were observed very rarely, whereas some public TCRs were present in many individuals. A later analysis found that TCRs clustered in the first cohort also tended to co-occur in the 110 or so validation repertoires, with 90% to 95% of cluster scores above 0. The validation cohort had no HLA typing available for a later analysis, so co-occurrence within that cohort was assessed over all 130 or so repertoires. The classifier was reported to diagnose cytomegalovirus status with high specificity and sensitivity in both the original cohort and the validation cohort. In vitro tests confirmed that a few of the cytomegalovirus-associated TCR beta chains recognize cytomegalovirus antigens. In the study, some 160 TCR beta chains were listed as associated with cytomegalovirus. The authors suggested that the approach could potentially be extended to other disease states and immunological phenotypes.

Donors formed part of the validation cohort, which comprised over a hundred subjects and was distinct from the first cohort of 690 or so subjects. The library was prepared using the immunoSEQ multiplex PCR assay. In the authors' own workflow: A statistical classification framework was built to diagnose cytomegalovirus status from the catalog of TCR beta chain sequences. The source is immuneACCESS, and TCRdb retained only in-frame sequences with V and J called. Part of the clones is not carried over; for the studies checked, unresolved V genes explain less than half of this, and the remainder is unexplained. The DNA was the basis for D and trimming; V, J and clone size are from that table. This sample comprises fewer than 400,000 clones, roughly 90% of them detected only once. Approximately 0.96% of the sample is held by the ten biggest clonotypes.

The rearranged chain carries TRBV7-8 and TRBJ1-5; TRBD1 might be the D gene, on 6 matching bases. Sample: PBMCs. This clonotype was obtained from a man aged 25 to 40 in good health and CMV-seronegative. The DNA is TGTGCCAGCAGCTTATGGGGGACACTGAGCAATCAGCCCCAGCATTTT. Its translation is CASSLWGTLSNQPQHF. The full variable domain, with segments outside the CDR3 supplied by the reference TRBV7-8 and TRBJ1-5 proteins, appears as GAGVSQSPRYKVAKRGQDVALRCDPISGHVSLFWYQQALGQGPEFLTYFQNEAQLDKSGLPSDRFFAERPEGSVSTLKIQRTQQEDSAVYLCASSLWGTLSNQPQHFGDGTRLSIL.